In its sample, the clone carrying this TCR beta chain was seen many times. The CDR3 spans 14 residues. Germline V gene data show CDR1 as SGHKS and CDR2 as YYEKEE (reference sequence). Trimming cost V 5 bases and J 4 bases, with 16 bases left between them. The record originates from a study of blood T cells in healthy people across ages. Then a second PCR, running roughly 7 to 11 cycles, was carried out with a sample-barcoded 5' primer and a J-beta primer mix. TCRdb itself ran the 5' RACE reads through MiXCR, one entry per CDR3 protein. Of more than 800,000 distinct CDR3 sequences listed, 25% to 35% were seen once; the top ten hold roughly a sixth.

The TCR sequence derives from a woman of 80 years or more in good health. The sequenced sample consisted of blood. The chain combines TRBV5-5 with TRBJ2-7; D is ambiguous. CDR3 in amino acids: CASRSASDSYEQYF. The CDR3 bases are TGTGCCAGCAGGTCGGCTAGTGACTCTTACGAGCAGTACTTC. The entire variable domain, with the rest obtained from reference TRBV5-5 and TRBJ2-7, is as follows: DAGVTQSPTHLIKTRGQQVTLRCSPISGHKSVSWYQQVLGQGPQFIFQYYEKEERGRGNFPDRFSARQFPNYSSELNVNALLLGDSALYLCASRSASDSYEQYFGPGTRLTVT.